This T cell receptor (beta chain) stems from a study of blood T cell repertoires in COVID-19. Trimming cost V 2 bases and J 8 bases, with 15 bases left between them. The germline gives CDR1 SGHVS, CDR2 FQNEAQ. CDR3 length equals 14 residues. Profiled with immunoSEQ multiplex PCR; TCRdb holds only in-frame clones, not every one. The data hold approximately 260,000 clones, with 70% to 90% observed a single time. The table lists this clone with a count of one. The sequence derives from a woman in her 40s who had recovered from COVID-19. Sequenced input: peripheral blood. The chain combines TRBV7-8 with TRBJ1-2; D is perhaps TRBD1 (5 bases). CDR3 amino acids: CASSLLSGRVGYTF. The CDR3 DNA is TGTGCCAGCAGCTTACTCTCCGGCAGGGTCGGCTACACCTTC.